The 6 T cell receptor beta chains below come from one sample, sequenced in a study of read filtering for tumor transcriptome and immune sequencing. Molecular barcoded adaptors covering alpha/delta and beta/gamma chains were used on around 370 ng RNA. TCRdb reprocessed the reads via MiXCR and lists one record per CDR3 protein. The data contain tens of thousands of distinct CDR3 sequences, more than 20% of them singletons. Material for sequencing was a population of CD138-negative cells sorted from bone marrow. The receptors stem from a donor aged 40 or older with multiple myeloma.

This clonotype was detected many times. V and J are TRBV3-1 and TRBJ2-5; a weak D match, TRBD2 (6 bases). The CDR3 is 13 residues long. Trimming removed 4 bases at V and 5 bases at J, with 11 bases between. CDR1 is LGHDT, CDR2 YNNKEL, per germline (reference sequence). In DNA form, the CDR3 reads TGTGCCAGCAGCCCCGCGGGGAGGGAGACCCAGTACTTC. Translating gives CASSPAGRETQYF.

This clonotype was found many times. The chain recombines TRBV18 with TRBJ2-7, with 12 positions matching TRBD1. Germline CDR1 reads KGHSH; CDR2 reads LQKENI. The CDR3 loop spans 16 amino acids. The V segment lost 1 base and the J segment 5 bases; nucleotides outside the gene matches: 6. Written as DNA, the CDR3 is TGTGCCAGCTCACCACTTGGGGGACAGGGGGCCCACGAGCAGTACTTC. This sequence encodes CASSPLGGQGAHEQYF.

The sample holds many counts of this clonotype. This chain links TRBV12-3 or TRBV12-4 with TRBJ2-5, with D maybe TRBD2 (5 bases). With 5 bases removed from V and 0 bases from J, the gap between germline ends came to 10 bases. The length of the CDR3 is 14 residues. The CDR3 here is CASSPGSYQETQYF. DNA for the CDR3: TGTGCCAGCAGTCCGGGATCTTACCAAGAGACCCAGTACTTC.

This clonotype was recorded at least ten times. The CDR3 region has the DNA TGTGCCAGCAGCGTTAGTGGGACGAGCTCTGGGGCCAACGTCCTGACTTTC. Residues: CASSVSGTSSGANVLTF. V usage is TRBV9 and J usage is TRBJ2-6; D possibly uses TRBD1 or TRBD2 (5 bases each). Germline loops: CDR1 SGDLS, CDR2 YYNGEE. V was trimmed by 2 bases and J by 0 bases, leaving 12 bases between them. The CDR3 contains 17 residues.

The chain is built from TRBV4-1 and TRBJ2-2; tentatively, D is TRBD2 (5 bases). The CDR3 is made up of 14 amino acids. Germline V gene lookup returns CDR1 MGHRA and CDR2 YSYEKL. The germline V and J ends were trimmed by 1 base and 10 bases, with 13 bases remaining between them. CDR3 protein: CASSQVGVAQELFF. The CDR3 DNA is TGCGCCAGCAGCCAAGTAGGAGTAGCGCAGGAGCTGTTTTTT.

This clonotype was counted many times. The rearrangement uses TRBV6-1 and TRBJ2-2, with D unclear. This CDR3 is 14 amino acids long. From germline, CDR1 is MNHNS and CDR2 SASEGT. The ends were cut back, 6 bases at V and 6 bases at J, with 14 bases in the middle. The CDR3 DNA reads TGTGCCAGCAGATATATAGAGAGCCCCGGGGAGCTGTTTTTT. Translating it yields CASRYIESPGELFF.